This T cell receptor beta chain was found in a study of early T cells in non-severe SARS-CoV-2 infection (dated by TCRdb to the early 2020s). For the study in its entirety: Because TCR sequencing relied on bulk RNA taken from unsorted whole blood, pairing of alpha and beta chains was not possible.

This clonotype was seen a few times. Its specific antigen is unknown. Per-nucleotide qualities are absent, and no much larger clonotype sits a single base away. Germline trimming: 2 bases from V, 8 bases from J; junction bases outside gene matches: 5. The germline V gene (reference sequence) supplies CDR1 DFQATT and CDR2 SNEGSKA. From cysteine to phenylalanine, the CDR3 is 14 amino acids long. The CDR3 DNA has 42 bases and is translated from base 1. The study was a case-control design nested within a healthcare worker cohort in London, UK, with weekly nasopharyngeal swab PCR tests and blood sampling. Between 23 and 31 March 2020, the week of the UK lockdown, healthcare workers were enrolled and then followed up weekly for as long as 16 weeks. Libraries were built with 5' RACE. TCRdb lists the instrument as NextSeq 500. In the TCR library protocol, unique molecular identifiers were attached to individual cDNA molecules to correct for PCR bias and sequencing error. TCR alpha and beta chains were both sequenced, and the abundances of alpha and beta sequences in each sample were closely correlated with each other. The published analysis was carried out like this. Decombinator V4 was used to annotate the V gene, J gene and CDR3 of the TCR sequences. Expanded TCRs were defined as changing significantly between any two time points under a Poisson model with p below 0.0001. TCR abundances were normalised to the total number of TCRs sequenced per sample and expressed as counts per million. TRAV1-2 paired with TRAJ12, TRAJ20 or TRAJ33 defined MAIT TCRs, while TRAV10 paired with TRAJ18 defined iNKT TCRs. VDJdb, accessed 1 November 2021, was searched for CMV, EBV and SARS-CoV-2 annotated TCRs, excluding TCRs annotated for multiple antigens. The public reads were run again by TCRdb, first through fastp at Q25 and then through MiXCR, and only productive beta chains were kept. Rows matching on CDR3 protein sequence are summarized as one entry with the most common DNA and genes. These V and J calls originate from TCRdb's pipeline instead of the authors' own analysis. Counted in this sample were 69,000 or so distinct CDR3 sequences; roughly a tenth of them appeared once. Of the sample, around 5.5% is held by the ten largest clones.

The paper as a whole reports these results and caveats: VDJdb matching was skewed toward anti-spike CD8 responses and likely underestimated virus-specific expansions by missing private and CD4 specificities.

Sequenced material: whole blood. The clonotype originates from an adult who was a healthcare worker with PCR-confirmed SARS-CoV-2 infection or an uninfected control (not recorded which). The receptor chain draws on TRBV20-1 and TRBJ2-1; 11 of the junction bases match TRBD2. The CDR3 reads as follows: CSARKLAGAYEQFF. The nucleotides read TGCAGTGCTAGAAAACTAGCGGGAGCCTATGAGCAGTTCTTC.